The clone carrying this T cell receptor beta chain was seen only once. These data are taken from a study of blood T cell repertoires in COVID-19. Study background: PBMCs, B-cell-depleted T cells, or T cells were the source of the cDNA or gDNA that made up the material.

Method: immunoSEQ multiplex PCR; TCRdb's copy keeps in-frame clones and lacks some. The sample holds around 200,000 clones; about four fifths are singletons and the top ten take under 7%. Followed over time, Seattle patients had been enrolled while infection was active. Germline V CDR1 and CDR2: SGHTA, FQGNSA. V lost 1 base, J lost 3 bases, and 10 bases lay in between. The CDR3 length is 15 residues. This chain connects TRBV7-2 to TRBJ2-1, with a tentative D call TRBD1 (5 bases). Material for sequencing was peripheral blood. The sequence derives from a woman in her forties with COVID-19, enrolled during active disease. CDR3 in DNA: TGTGCCAGCAGCTTAGTTCCAGGGCTCTACAATGAGCAGTTCTTC. Translated: CASSLVPGLYNEQFF.